This T cell receptor beta chain was captured in a study of blood T cell repertoires in COVID-19. Overall study context: Whether acute or convalescent, the COVID-19 samples came from the United States, Italy and Spain. Sample material is recorded as cDNA or gDNA derived from T cells, B-cell-depleted T cells, or PBMCs.

Under the authors' procedure: For nucleated cells, counts were estimated from reference gene primer amplification. Sequencing used immunoSEQ multiplex PCR; TCRdb keeps in-frame clones, though not all of them. The V and J calls and clone size are taken from that table; D and trimming were inferred from the DNA. The profile shows about 220,000 clones, approximately 81% of them singletons. The CDR3 contains 13 residues. Between the trimmed V and J ends, which lost 0 bases and 8 bases, there was a span of 10 bases. Germline assignment: CDR1 MDHEN and CDR2 SYDVKM. Specimen: peripheral blood. V is TRBV28 and J is TRBJ1-1, with D perhaps matching TRBD1 (6 bases). The receptor was isolated from a man aged 30-40 years with active or convalescent COVID-19. In DNA, the CDR3 is TGTGCCAGCAGTTTATGGGGGGGGACAGAAGCTTTCTTT. Its translation is CASSLWGGTEAFF.